Presented here are 27 T cell receptor beta chains from one specimen sequenced in a study of blood T cell repertoires in COVID-19. Only in-frame clones appear in the TCRdb table, and some are missing; sequencing was by immunoSEQ multiplex PCR. The sample lists around 290,000 clones, about nine tenths occurring once. Sequencing input: PBMCs or T cells enriched from blood (not recorded which). These receptor sequences come from a woman between 35 and 50 years old who had recovered from COVID-19.

The V call is TRBV5-1, the J call TRBJ2-3; the D gene is possibly TRBD1 (5 bases). Germline CDR1 reads SGHRS; CDR2 reads YFSETQ. Trimming left V 4 bases short and J 11 bases short, with 20 bases between. This CDR3 has 14 residues. In nucleotides, the CDR3 is TGCGCCAGCAGCGCCTCCGCGCAGGGAAGTGGGCAGTATTTT. This codes for CASSASAQGSGQYF.

The chain has TRBV5-4 and TRBJ2-3, with TRBD2 identical over 7 bases. Germline V lookup: CDR1 SGHNT, CDR2 YYREEE (reference sequence). CDR3 size: 16 residues. V lost 0 bases, J lost 0 bases, and 4 bases stayed unmatched. This CDR3 reads CASSLGAGVSTDTQYF. The CDR3 bases are TGTGCCAGCAGCTTGGGGGCGGGGGTTAGCACAGATACGCAGTATTTT.

CDR3 DNA: TGTGCCAGCAGCCGCCAAACGCGACTAGCCTTCTCCTACAATGAGCAGTTCTTC. It encodes CASSRQTRLAFSYNEQFF. The J gene is TRBJ2-1, the V gene TRBV3-1 (or the pseudogene TRBV3-2), with 7 bases fitting TRBD2. Germline CDR1 and CDR2: LGHDT and YNNKEL (reference sequence). The CDR3 consists of 18 residues. The V segment lost 4 bases and the J segment 0 bases; nucleotides outside the gene matches: 12.

The gene calls are TRBV3-1 (or the pseudogene TRBV3-2) and TRBJ2-1; 8 bases are shared with TRBD2. With V trimmed by 4 bases and J by 2 bases, 10 bases remained unmatched. This CDR3 region has 17 residues. Germline CDR1 is LGHDT and CDR2 is YNNKEL (reference sequence). The CDR3 spells CASSPPGGEIPYNEQFF. The CDR3 bases are TGTGCCAGCAGCCCCCCCGGGGGGGAGATTCCCTACAATGAGCAGTTCTTC.

The chain couples TRBV15 to TRBJ2-3; a possible D gene is TRBD2 (5 bases). Germline CDR1 reads LNHNV; CDR2 reads YYDKDF (reference sequence). This CDR3 is built from 14 residues. V was trimmed by 0 bases and J by 10 bases, leaving 14 bases between them. The CDR3 is CATSRDSIEGSQYF. CDR3 bases: TGTGCCACCAGCAGAGATAGTATTGAGGGATCGCAGTATTTT. The full variable domain, rest sourced from reference TRBV15 and TRBJ2-3, is DAMVIQNPRYQVTQFGKPVTLSCSQTLNHNVMYWYQQKSSQAPKLLFHYYDKDFNNEADTPDNFQSRRPNTSFCFLDIRSPGLGDTAMYLCATSRDSIEGSQYFGPGTRLTVL.

The chain combines TRBV19 with TRBJ1-5; D is possibly TRBD1 (5 bases). Trimming pared 3 bases from V and 3 bases from J, leaving 15 bases between. The germline CDR1 and CDR2 sequences are LNHDA and SQIVND (reference sequence). CDR3 length: 16 residues. The CDR3 DNA is TGTGCCAGTAGTATGGCCCCGCGACAGAACAATCAGCCCCAGCATTTT. It is translated as CASSMAPRQNNQPQHF. The full variable domain, rest sourced from reference TRBV19 and TRBJ1-5, is DGGITQSPKYLFRKEGQNVTLSCEQNLNHDAMYWYRQDPGQGLRLIYYSQIVNDFQKGDIAEGYSVSREKKESFPLTVTSAQKNPTAFYLCASSMAPRQNNQPQHFGDGTRLSIL.

The V and J genes are TRBV11-3 and TRBJ2-1; maybe TRBD2 (5 bases). Germline V CDR1 and CDR2: SGHNT, YENEEA. The CDR3 extends over 16 amino acids. The ends were cut back, 6 bases at V and 0 bases at J, with 15 bases in the middle. This CDR3 is CASSPRGLSSYNEQFF. The CDR3 DNA sequence: TGTGCCAGCAGTCCCCGGGGATTAAGCTCCTACAATGAGCAGTTCTTC. Based on the CDR3 plus reference TRBV11-3 and TRBJ2-1, the full variable domain is EAGVVQSPRYKIIEKKQPVAFWCNPISGHNTLYWYLQNLGQGPELLIRYENEEAVDDSQLPKDRFSAERLKGVDSTLKIQPAELGDSAVYLCASSPRGLSSYNEQFFGPGTRLTVL.

The chain is built from TRBV4-1 and TRBJ1-6, with D possibly TRBD1 on 6 matching bases. This CDR3 has 15 residues. Per the germline V gene, CDR1 is MGHRA and CDR2 is YSYEKL. V was trimmed by 2 bases and J by 10 bases, leaving 15 bases between them. The CDR3 sequence: CASSQSGARESPLHF. In DNA form, the CDR3 reads TGCGCCAGCAGCCAATCAGGGGCTCGTGAGTCACCCCTCCACTTT.

V gene TRBV7-8 combines with J gene TRBJ1-1, with 9 bases fitting TRBD1. Germline V lookup: CDR1 SGHVS, CDR2 FQNEAQ. V shed 5 bases and J 10 bases; nucleotides not matched to a gene: 14. The CDR3 is 15 amino acids. CDR3 DNA: TGTGCCAGCAGCCCCACACGCATCAGACAGGGGGGAGCTTTCTTT. Translation: CASSPTRIRQGGAFF.

The chain uses TRBV7-2 and TRBJ2-7, with D possibly matching TRBD1 (6 bases). Trimming removed 2 bases at V and 2 bases at J, with 13 bases between. The CDR3 sequence is 15 residues long. Germline CDR1 SGHTA, CDR2 FQGNSA. Here the CDR3 DNA reads TGTGCCAGCAGCTTAATAGGGGACAAAACCTACGAGCAGTACTTC. Residues: CASSLIGDKTYEQYF. Using reference TRBV7-2 and TRBJ2-7 for the parts outside the CDR3, the full variable domain is GAGVSQSPSNKVTEKGKDVELRCDPISGHTALYWYRQSLGQGLEFLIYFQGNSAPDKSGLPSDRFSAERTGGSVSTLTIQRTQQEDSAVYLCASSLIGDKTYEQYFGPGTRLTVT.

This chain joins TRBV2 and TRBJ1-1; D is undetermined. The CDR3 extends over 15 amino acids. V shed 7 bases and J shed 1 base, with 16 bases lying between them. CDR1 is SNHLY and CDR2 is FYNNEI in the germline V gene. Here the CDR3 reads CASTWPRERNTEAFF. The CDR3 DNA sequence: TGTGCCAGCACTTGGCCCCGGGAGAGGAACACTGAAGCTTTCTTT.

The chain combines TRBV6-2 or TRBV6-3 with TRBJ2-7; the match to TRBD2 covers 11 bases. Germline V lookup: CDR1 MNHEY, CDR2 SVGEGT. V dropped 4 bases and J dropped 7; count of bases not matched to a gene: 12. The CDR3 spans 16 residues. CDR3 residues: CASSSPSTSGIEEQYF. In nucleotides, the CDR3 is TGTGCCAGCAGTTCCCCCTCGACTAGCGGGATAGAGGAGCAGTACTTC.

The rearrangement links TRBV7-8 to TRBJ1-2, with TRBD1 matching over 10 bases. V gave up 3 bases and J gave up 7 bases; unmatched junction bases: 2. The CDR3 has 13 residues. Looked up from germline, CDR1 is SGHVS and CDR2 is FQNEAQ. CDR3 sequence: CASSLTGGSGYTF. The CDR3 DNA follows: TGTGCCAGCAGCTTGACAGGGGGCAGTGGCTACACCTTC. Full variable domain (missing parts from reference TRBV7-8 and TRBJ1-2): GAGVSQSPRYKVAKRGQDVALRCDPISGHVSLFWYQQALGQGPEFLTYFQNEAQLDKSGLPSDRFFAERPEGSVSTLKIQRTQQEDSAVYLCASSLTGGSGYTFGSGTRLTVV.

V and J are TRBV18 and TRBJ2-7, with D perhaps TRBD1 (5 bases). This CDR3 spans 15 amino acids. Germline CDR1 reads KGHSH; CDR2 reads LQKENI. Trimming removed 0 bases at V and 8 bases at J, with 17 bases between. CDR3 residues: CASSPPSQGHAKQYF. The CDR3 bases are TGTGCCAGCTCACCACCGAGCCAGGGCCATGCGAAGCAGTACTTC. The variable domain in full, with the rest retrieved from reference TRBV18 and TRBJ2-7, is NAGVMQNPRHLVRRRGQEARLRCSPMKGHSHVYWYRQLPEEGLKFMVYLQKENIIDESGMPKERFSAEFPKEGPSILRIQQVVRGDSAAYFCASSPPSQGHAKQYFGPGTRLTVT.

The gene calls are TRBV30 and TRBJ1-2; TRBD1 agrees at 10 bases. Per the germline V gene, CDR1 is GTSNPN and CDR2 is SVGIG (reference sequence). CDR3 length equals 13 residues. The J segment lost 9 bases and the V segment lost 2 bases, leaving 6 bases of the junction unmatched. CDR3 coding DNA: TGTGCCTGGAGTTGGGACAGGGGTTTTAGCTACACCTTC. Its translation: CAWSWDRGFSYTF. The variable domain in full, with the rest retrieved from reference TRBV30 and TRBJ1-2, is SQTIHQWPATLVQPVGSPLSLECTVEGTSNPNLYWYRQAAGRGLQLLFYSVGIGQISSEVPQNLSASRPQDRQFILSSKKLLLSDSGFYLCAWSWDRGFSYTFGSGTRLTVV.

This sequence joins TRBV4-2 and TRBJ2-4; D is possibly TRBD1 (5 bases). Germline lookup yields CDR1 LGHNA and CDR2 YNFKEQ. Trimming shortened V by 4 bases and J by 0 bases, and 13 bases separated the two germline ends. The CDR3 loop spans 16 amino acids. The CDR3 loop is CASSLQVTVAKNIQYF. The CDR3 DNA reads TGTGCCAGCAGCCTACAGGTCACTGTAGCCAAAAACATTCAGTACTTC.

The gene calls are TRBV13 and TRBJ2-1; perhaps TRBD2 as D (5 bases). The length of the CDR3 is 15 residues. V dropped 1 base and J dropped 7 bases, with 14 bases sitting between them. Germline V gives CDR1 PRHDT, CDR2 FYEKMQ (reference sequence). The DNA of the CDR3 is TGTGCCAGCAGCTTAGAAGCGAGGACGGGGAATGAGCAGTTCTTC. It codes for CASSLEARTGNEQFF.

The CDR3 spells CASSLSSGGRETQYF. Written as DNA, the CDR3 is TGCGCCAGCAGCTTGTCTTCAGGGGGCCGGGAGACCCAGTACTTC. The rearrangement uses TRBV5-1 and TRBJ2-5, with 8 nucleotides matching TRBD1. Germline CDR1 is SGHRS and CDR2 is YFSETQ. V trimming: 1 base; J trimming: 5 bases; junction bases outside the gene matches: 7. The CDR3 length is 15 residues.

In its sample, this clone was seen once. V and J are TRBV19 and TRBJ1-2; D may be TRBD1 (6 bases). The CDR3 contains 16 residues. Germline loops: CDR1 LNHDA, CDR2 SQIVND (reference sequence). The V and J ends lost 3 bases and 2 bases respectively, with 16 bases between them. The CDR3 sequence is CASSITGGPVNYGYTF. The DNA for the CDR3 is TGTGCCAGTAGTATTACGGGGGGGCCGGTCAACTATGGCTACACCTTC.

The V gene is TRBV5-1, the J gene TRBJ1-2; tentatively, D is TRBD1 (5 bases). The length of the CDR3 is 15 residues. V was shortened by 0 bases and J by 7 bases, with 16 bases between the two germline ends. CDR1 and CDR2 from the germline V gene are SGHRS and YFSETQ. CDR3 loop: CASSLDPTAASGYTF. In DNA, the CDR3 is TGCGCCAGCAGCTTGGATCCGACAGCAGCATCTGGCTACACCTTC.

The chain combines TRBV2 with TRBJ1-1, with D tentatively TRBD1 (6 bases). The ends were cut back, 8 bases at V and 0 bases at J, with 13 bases in the middle. CDR1 is SNHLY and CDR2 is FYNNEI in the germline V gene. This CDR3 has 14 amino acids. The CDR3 protein is CASGRQAMNTEAFF. In DNA form, the CDR3 reads TGTGCCAGCGGCAGACAGGCGATGAACACTGAAGCTTTCTTT.

In this sample, this clone turned up once. The chain employs TRBV4-1 and TRBJ1-2; 7 bases align to TRBD1. This CDR3 comprises 16 residues. Germline loops: CDR1 MGHRA, CDR2 YSYEKL. V dropped 0 bases and J dropped 7; count of bases not matched to a gene: 11. CDR3 protein: CASSQEGWQGGRGYTF. The CDR3 bases are TGCGCCAGCAGCCAAGAAGGGTGGCAGGGGGGACGTGGCTACACCTTC.

V and J are TRBV5-1 and TRBJ1-2; D might be TRBD1 (6 bases). CDR1 and CDR2 from the germline V gene are SGHRS and YFSETQ. Trimming cost V 1 base and J 4 bases, with 20 bases left between them. The CDR3 extends over 17 amino acids. The CDR3 DNA reads TGCGCCAGCAGCTTGAGCCAGGGGACTAATTTGGGCTATGGCTACACCTTC. Residues: CASSLSQGTNLGYGYTF.

The chain has TRBV25-1 and TRBJ1-1, with a possible D match to TRBD1 (5 bases). V lost 4 bases and J 3 bases, leaving 15 bases between the germline ends. There are 15 residues in the CDR3. CDR1 and CDR2 from the germline V gene are MGHDK and SYGVNS. The CDR3 loop is CASSAQFRGDTEAFF. The CDR3 DNA follows: TGTGCCAGCAGTGCCCAGTTCCGGGGGGACACTGAAGCTTTCTTT.

The gene calls are TRBV5-1 and TRBJ1-1; 10 bases match TRBD1. The V and J ends lost 3 bases and 1 base, in that order; junction bases with no gene match: 0. CDR3 size: 14 residues. CDR1 SGHRS and CDR2 YFSETQ come from the germline V gene. As DNA, the CDR3 is TGCGCCAGCAGCTGGACAGGGGGGAACACTGAAGCTTTCTTT. Protein: CASSWTGGNTEAFF.

This chain uses TRBV10-1 with TRBJ1-3; TRBD1 aligns across 11 bases. V shed 5 bases and J 2 bases; nucleotides not matched to a gene: 2. This CDR3 has 15 amino acids. CDR1 WNHNN and CDR2 SYGVQD come from the germline V gene (reference sequence). CDR3 sequence reads: CASSLDRGPGNTIYF. The DNA for the CDR3 is TGCGCCAGCAGTTTGGACAGGGGGCCTGGAAACACCATATATTTT.

Concerning this clone itself: Different DNA sequences within this sample yield the same CDR3. The chain recombines TRBV30 with TRBJ1-5; TRBD1 is a possible D gene (5 bases). In germline, CDR1 is GTSNPN, CDR2 SVGIG (reference sequence). This CDR3 is built from 12 residues. Trimming shortened V by 0 bases and J by 7 bases, and 7 bases separated the two germline ends. Here the CDR3 reads CAWSVQGQPQHF. CDR3 nucleotide sequence: TGTGCCTGGAGTGTGCAGGGACAGCCCCAGCATTTT.